Each of the 7 T cell receptor beta chains below was sequenced from the same sample in a study of blood T cells in healthy people across ages. Then a second PCR, running roughly 6 to 12 cycles, was carried out with a sample-barcoded 5' primer and a J-beta primer mix. TCRdb re-called the 5' RACE reads through MiXCR, storing one row per CDR3 protein. The sample has 1,500,000 or so distinct CDR3 sequences, 40% to 45% seen once; the top ten hold under 5%. The sequencing input was blood. Receptors originate from a woman younger than 30 in good health.

There are a few counts of this clonotype. This chain connects TRBV29-1 to TRBJ1-1, with D hard to call. Per germline, CDR1 SQVTM and CDR2 ANQGSEA. This CDR3 is built from 14 residues. Trimming stripped 2 bases from V and 1 base from J, with 11 bases between. CDR3: CSVELRSGNTEAFF. In nucleotides, the CDR3 is TGCAGCGTTGAATTGCGCAGCGGGAACACTGAAGCTTTCTTT.

This chain joins TRBV7-2 and TRBJ2-7, with 8 bases that match TRBD1. Trimming cost V 6 bases and J 5 bases; bases outside gene matches: 6. This CDR3 is 13 amino acids long. CDR1 SGHTA and CDR2 FQGNSA come from the germline V gene. This chain's CDR3 is CASRTGDVNEQYF. CDR3 DNA: TGTGCCAGCAGGACAGGGGACGTAAACGAGCAGTACTTC.

The chain is built from TRBV28 and TRBJ2-1; 10 bases are shared with TRBD1. The germline CDR1 and CDR2 sequences are MDHEN and SYDVKM. Trimming took 5 bases from V and 7 from J; bases not matched to a gene: 11. This CDR3 is 16 amino acids long. This CDR3 is CASSPSPGQGRNEQFF. CDR3 in DNA: TGTGCCAGCAGTCCCTCTCCGGGACAGGGGAGGAATGAGCAGTTCTTC.

The J gene is TRBJ1-5, the V gene TRBV20-1; 8 bases are shared with TRBD1. Germline-derived CDR1 and CDR2 are DFQATT and SNEGSKA (reference sequence). This CDR3 comprises 12 residues. The CDR3 DNA is TGCAGGGGAGACAGGGGTGATCAGCCCCAGCATTTT. Translation gives CRGDRGDQPQHF.

V usage is TRBV4-2 and J usage is TRBJ2-7, with 12 bases matching TRBD2. Germline V lookup: CDR1 LGHNA, CDR2 YNFKEQ. The CDR3 is 16 residues long. After removal of 0 bases from V and 5 bases from J, the junction contained 5 bases not matched to a gene. In DNA, the CDR3 is TGTGCCAGCAGCCAAGAAGGACTAGCGGGAATCGACGAGCAGTACTTC. Protein: CASSQEGLAGIDEQYF.

The rearrangement links TRBV7-9 to TRBJ1-2, with a possible D match to TRBD1 (5 bases). The germline V gene encodes CDR1 SEHNR and CDR2 FQNEAQ (reference sequence). The CDR3 runs to 12 residues. The V and J ends lost 6 bases and 8 bases respectively, with 13 bases between them. The CDR3 DNA reads as TGTGCCAGCAGTTTGCTGGGGCCCGGCTACACCTTC. Translating it yields CASSLLGPGYTF.

The rearrangement joins TRBV29-1 to TRBJ2-5; perhaps TRBD1 as D (5 bases). The germline V gene encodes CDR1 SQVTM and CDR2 ANQGSEA. The CDR3 runs to 12 residues. V was trimmed by 3 bases and J by 5 bases, leaving 10 bases between them. The chain's CDR3 is CSVDKGQETQYF. The CDR3 DNA reads as TGCAGCGTTGATAAGGGGCAGGAGACCCAGTACTTC.